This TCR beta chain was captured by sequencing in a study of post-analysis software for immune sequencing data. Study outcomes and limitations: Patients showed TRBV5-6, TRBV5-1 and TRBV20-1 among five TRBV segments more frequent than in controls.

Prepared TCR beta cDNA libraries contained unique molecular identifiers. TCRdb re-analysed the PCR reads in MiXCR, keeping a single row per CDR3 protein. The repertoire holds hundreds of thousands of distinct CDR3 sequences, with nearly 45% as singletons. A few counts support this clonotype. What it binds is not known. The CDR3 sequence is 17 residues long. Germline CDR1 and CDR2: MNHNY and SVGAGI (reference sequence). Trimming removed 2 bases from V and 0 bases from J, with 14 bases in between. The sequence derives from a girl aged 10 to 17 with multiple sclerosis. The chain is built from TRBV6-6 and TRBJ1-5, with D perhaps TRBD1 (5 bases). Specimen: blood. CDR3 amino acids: CASSYAGRPFSNQPQHF. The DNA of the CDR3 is TGTGCCAGCAGTTACGCAGGGCGGCCCTTTAGCAATCAGCCCCAGCATTTT.